These 9 T cell receptor beta chains came from one sample sequenced in a study of shared clonotypes between healthy human individuals. Clones were sequenced by immunoSEQ multiplex PCR, and TCRdb holds only the in-frame ones, with some missing. Of around 1.5 million clones listed, about 98% are singletons. The sample was naive CD4+ T cells sorted from blood. Indicated subset: CD45RA+ positively selected. The receptors were sampled from a man aged 25 to 45 in good health.

V gene TRBV4-3 combines with J gene TRBJ2-3; no clear D. The CDR3 extends over 14 amino acids. In germline, CDR1 is LGHNA, CDR2 YSLEER. The ends were cut back, 4 bases at V and 2 bases at J, with 10 bases in the middle. The CDR3 sequence: CASSRGLFTDTQYF. For the CDR3, the DNA is TGCGCCAGCAGCCGGGGATTGTTCACAGATACGCAGTATTTT.

This chain links TRBV2 with TRBJ2-7, with D possibly TRBD1 on 6 matching bases. There are 13 residues in the CDR3. Trimming shortened V by 8 bases and J by 2 bases, and 13 bases separated the two germline ends. Germline CDR1 reads SNHLY; CDR2 reads FYNNEI. The CDR3 loop reads CASGRDTTYEQYF. In nucleotides, the CDR3 is TGTGCCAGCGGCCGGGACACTACCTACGAGCAGTACTTC. Full variable domain (remainder filled in from reference TRBV2 and TRBJ2-7): EPEVTQTPSHQVTQMGQEVILRCVPISNHLYFYWYRQILGQKVEFLVSFYNNEISEKSEIFDDQFSVERPDGSNFTLKIRSTKLEDSAMYFCASGRDTTYEQYFGPGTRLTVT.

The chain couples TRBV10-3 to TRBJ1-2; the match to TRBD1 covers 8 bases. The CDR3 has 13 amino acids. V lost 9 bases and J lost 3; bases outside the gene matches: 6. Germline lookup yields CDR1 ENHRY and CDR2 SYGVKD. Here the CDR3 reads CAIGQGGDYGYTF. DNA of the CDR3: TGTGCCATAGGACAGGGTGGGGACTATGGCTACACCTTC.

Written as DNA, the CDR3 is TGTGCCAGCAGACAGGGGGAAAACTCCTACGAGCAGTACTTC. It yields the protein CASRQGENSYEQYF. The chain has TRBV6-1 and TRBJ2-7; 8 bases are a match to TRBD1. The CDR3 contains 14 residues. J was trimmed by 0 bases and V by 6 bases; bases with no gene match: 4. The germline CDR1 and CDR2 sequences are MNHNS and SASEGT.

The chain has TRBV28 and TRBJ1-5; D is possibly TRBD1 (6 bases). This CDR3 comprises 14 residues. Germline V gives CDR1 MDHEN, CDR2 SYDVKM. V lost 5 bases to trimming and J lost 2 bases, with 10 bases between them. CDR3 in DNA: TGTGCCAGCAGTCGGGACATTGGCAATCAGCCCCAGCATTTT. It translates to CASSRDIGNQPQHF.

The chain combines TRBV19 with TRBJ1-2; maybe TRBD1 (6 bases). The CDR3 sequence is 16 residues long. The germline CDR1 and CDR2 sequences are LNHDA and SQIVND (reference sequence). Trimming took off 3 bases at V and 4 bases at J, with 18 bases between the two ends. CDR3 in amino acids: CASSIEGRNRAYGYTF. CDR3 in DNA: TGTGCCAGTAGTATTGAGGGTCGGAACAGGGCCTATGGCTACACCTTC.

The J gene is TRBJ2-2, the V gene TRBV9; the match to TRBD2 covers 10 bases. Looked up from germline, CDR1 is SGDLS and CDR2 is YYNGEE. V was pared by 0 bases and J by 4 bases, with 6 bases of the junction left unmatched. The CDR3 contains 17 residues. For the CDR3, the DNA is TGTGCCAGCAGCGTAGGGGCTAGCGGGAGAGGCACCGGGGAGCTGTTTTTT. Amino acid sequence: CASSVGASGRGTGELFF.

The chain is built from TRBV7-2 and TRBJ2-1; unclear D gene. This CDR3 has 14 amino acids. Germline values: CDR1 SGHTA, CDR2 FQGNSA. V was shortened by 5 bases and J by 5 bases, with 13 bases between the two germline ends. The CDR3 sequence: CASSRARLDNEQFF. CDR3 bases: TGTGCCAGCAGCCGGGCGCGGCTGGACAATGAGCAGTTCTTC.

The chain recombines TRBV27 with TRBJ2-7; 9 nucleotides agree with TRBD1. V was pared by 5 bases and J by 2 bases, with 7 bases of the junction left unmatched. CDR3 length: 15 residues. Germline CDR1 and CDR2: MNHEY and SMNVEV (reference sequence). The CDR3 sequence is CASSPGQGDTYEQYF. The CDR3 nucleotides are TGTGCCAGCAGTCCGGGACAGGGCGACACCTACGAGCAGTACTTC.